The 24 T cell receptor beta chains below were found in one sample sequenced in a study of T cells in Graves' hyperthyroidism and ophthalmopathy. TCR beta CDR3 sequences were amplified from RNA transcripts. The primer set for the first-round RT-PCR of the TCR CDR3 was HTBI. Each CDR3 protein is one row after TCRdb ran MiXCR on the multiplex PCR reads. The sample has hundreds of thousands of distinct CDR3 sequences; roughly 16% are singletons. The sequencing input was blood. The receptors here all came from a woman in her thirties or forties with Graves' ophthalmopathy.

At least ten counts were recorded for this clonotype. The rearrangement uses TRBV5-1 and TRBJ1-4; 7 bases align to TRBD1. V trimming: 3 bases; J trimming: 4 bases; junction bases outside the gene matches: 6. The CDR3 is made up of 15 amino acids. From germline, CDR1 is SGHRS and CDR2 YFSETQ. Here the CDR3 DNA reads TGCGCCAGCAGCTACGGGGACAGCATTAATGAAAAACTGTTTTTT. Translating it yields CASSYGDSINEKLFF.

V usage is TRBV25-1 and J usage is TRBJ2-3; 7 bases agree with TRBD2. J gave up 3 bases and V 2 bases, and 5 bases lay outside the gene matches. This CDR3 is built from 15 residues. Germline V CDR1 and CDR2: MGHDK, SYGVNS. The CDR3 sequence: CASSENGGGTDTQYF. The CDR3 DNA reads TGTGCCAGCAGTGAAAACGGGGGAGGGACAGATACGCAGTATTTT.

V usage is TRBV7-2 and J usage is TRBJ2-3; D is unclear. CDR1 SGHTA and CDR2 FQGNSA come from the germline V gene. V was pared by 7 bases and J by 0 bases, with 11 bases between. The CDR3 loop spans 14 amino acids. CDR3 DNA: TGTGCCAGCACCTTCGTATCTAGCACAGATACGCAGTATTTT. Encoded protein: CASTFVSSTDTQYF.

This clonotype was picked up many times. The chain is built from TRBV28 and TRBJ1-1, with unresolved D. The germline V gene encodes CDR1 MDHEN and CDR2 SYDVKM. The CDR3 spans 12 residues. V dropped 5 bases and J dropped 2 bases, with 6 bases sitting between them. The CDR3 loop reads CASSAANTEAFF. CDR3 sequence (DNA): TGTGCCAGCAGTGCCGCTAACACTGAAGCTTTCTTT.

In this sample, this clonotype turned up many times. The chain links TRBV7-3 to TRBJ2-1; 8 nucleotides line up with TRBD2. The V gene end was trimmed by 1 base and the J gene end by 3 bases; junction bases not matched to a gene: 2. From germline, CDR1 is SGHTA and CDR2 FQGTGA. The CDR3 length is 15 residues. The CDR3 loop reads CASSLRRGVYNEQFF. The CDR3 nucleotides read TGTGCCAGCAGCTTAAGGCGGGGGGTCTACAATGAGCAGTTCTTC.

This clonotype was counted at least ten times. The chain links TRBV20-1 to TRBJ1-2, with TRBD1 as a possible D gene (6 bases). The CDR3 contains 15 residues. V lost 3 bases and J lost 2, with 16 bases in between. Germline V gene sequence: CDR1 DFQATT, CDR2 SNEGSKA (reference sequence). As DNA, the CDR3 is TGCAGTGCTAGGAACCGGGACAAAAACAACTATGGCTACACCTTC. Its protein is CSARNRDKNNYGYTF.

This clonotype was recorded a few times. V usage is TRBV20-1 and J usage is TRBJ1-1; no clear D gene. Deletions cut 5 bases from V and 1 base from J, with 11 bases between. CDR1 and CDR2 (germline): DFQATT, SNEGSKA (reference sequence). The CDR3 has 13 residues. This chain's CDR3 is CSAPYMRNTEAFF. CDR3 nucleotide sequence: TGCAGTGCTCCCTACATGAGGAACACTGAAGCTTTCTTT.

The chain joins TRBV11-2 to TRBJ2-3; 13 bases fit TRBD2. CDR1 SGHAT and CDR2 FQNNGV come from the germline V gene. V lost 6 bases, J lost 0 bases, and 12 bases stayed unmatched. CDR3 length: 19 amino acids. The CDR3 protein is CASSGRTSGRATSTDTQYF. CDR3 nucleotides: TGTGCCAGCAGTGGACGGACTAGCGGGAGAGCTACTAGCACAGATACGCAGTATTTT.

The rearrangement links TRBV6-1 to TRBJ2-1; the match to TRBD2 covers 13 bases. This CDR3 comprises 15 residues. Germline trimming cut 3 bases from V and 8 bases from J; bases unmatched to any gene: 4. The germline CDR1 and CDR2 sequences are MNHNS and SASEGT. The CDR3 protein is CASSEWTSGSDEQFF. The DNA for the CDR3 is TGTGCCAGCAGTGAGTGGACTAGCGGGAGCGATGAGCAGTTCTTC.

The table lists this clonotype with many counts. The chain links TRBV11-2 to TRBJ2-5; 7 bases map to TRBD2. Germline V gives CDR1 SGHAT, CDR2 FQNNGV. The CDR3 runs 14 residues. J gave up 3 bases and V 5 bases, and 6 bases lay outside the gene matches. CDR3: CASSRGGGEETQYF. DNA of the CDR3: TGTGCCAGCAGCCGTGGGGGAGGGGAAGAGACCCAGTACTTC.

This clonotype was detected only once. The V call is TRBV7-9, the J call TRBJ2-5, with TRBD2 matching 8 bases. This CDR3 comprises 15 residues. Germline V lookup: CDR1 SEHNR, CDR2 FQNEAQ (reference sequence). V dropped 8 bases and J dropped 2; count of bases not matched to a gene: 10. CDR3 nucleotides: TGTGCCAGCTCCAGGGCTAGCGGGTATCAAGAGACCCAGTACTTC. It specifies CASSRASGYQETQYF.

This clonotype was seen at least ten times. The chain recombines TRBV30 with TRBJ1-4, with D possibly TRBD1 on 6 matching bases. Germline V gene sequence: CDR1 GTSNPN, CDR2 SVGIG (reference sequence). The CDR3 has 14 amino acids. The ends were cut back, 2 bases at V and 5 bases at J, with 12 bases in the middle. The CDR3 region has the DNA TGTGCCTGGAGTATACAGGGTTTGAATGAAAAACTGTTTTTT. Translated, it gives CAWSIQGLNEKLFF.

The chain recombines TRBV7-8 with TRBJ2-7; 10 bases agree with TRBD2. Germline V gene data show CDR1 as SGHVS and CDR2 as FQNEAQ. Trimming cost V 1 base and J 2 bases; bases outside gene matches: 8. The CDR3 totals 17 residues. The CDR3 region has the DNA TGTGCCAGCAGCTTAGGGGTTGCTAGCGGGAGAACCTACGAGCAGTACTTC. This codes for CASSLGVASGRTYEQYF.

This clonotype appeared many times. The DNA of the CDR3 is TGCAGTGCTAGTCCCCCAACTAGCGGGGGGGCCAATGAGCAGTTCTTC. Its translation: CSASPPTSGGANEQFF. The chain has TRBV20-1 and TRBJ2-1; 13 nucleotides agree with TRBD2. The CDR3 is 16 residues long. CDR1 DFQATT and CDR2 SNEGSKA come from the germline V gene (reference sequence). Trimming took 3 bases from V and 6 from J; bases not matched to a gene: 8.

This sequence joins TRBV11-2 and TRBJ2-2; 8 bases are a match to TRBD2. The length of the CDR3 is 14 residues. Germline V gene data show CDR1 as SGHAT and CDR2 as FQNNGV. V shed 1 base and J 8 bases; nucleotides not matched to a gene: 3. CDR3 residues: CASSLAGGGGELFF. The CDR3 bases are TGTGCCAGCAGCTTAGCGGGGGGGGGAGGGGAGCTGTTTTTT.

This clonotype showed up just a few times. J is TRBJ2-5 and V is TRBV7-8; 7 nucleotides agree with TRBD2. Trimming removed 5 bases from V and 3 bases from J; junction bases left unmatched: 6. The CDR3 runs to 14 residues. CDR1 is SGHVS and CDR2 is FQNEAQ in the germline V gene. The CDR3 DNA follows: TGTGCCAGCAGCCACCGGGGGGTCGAAGAGACCCAGTACTTC. Translated, it gives CASSHRGVEETQYF.

The chain uses TRBV15 and TRBJ2-5, with a weak D call TRBD1 (5 bases). Germline CDR1 is LNHNV and CDR2 is YYDKDF (reference sequence). The CDR3 is made up of 10 amino acids. The CDR3 DNA reads TGTGCAGCAGGGCAAGAGACCCAGTACTTC. Translation gives CAAGQETQYF.

On this clonotype itself: A read error may explain this, as a much larger clone is one base away. This chain connects TRBV10-3 to TRBJ2-5, with a tentative D call TRBD2 (7 bases). This CDR3 has 16 residues. Germline V gives CDR1 ENHRY, CDR2 SYGVKD. The germline V and J ends were trimmed by 5 bases and 1 base, with 17 bases remaining between them. As DNA, the CDR3 is TGTGCCATCAGTCGTACGGTTCGGGGGGCCCAAGAGACCCAGTACTTC. Encoded protein: CAISRTVRGAQETQYF.

This clonotype was detected a few times. The chain joins TRBV20-1 to TRBJ2-6; D unresolved. In germline, CDR1 is DFQATT, CDR2 SNEGSKA (reference sequence). Trimming left V 1 base short and J 0 bases short, with 7 bases between. This CDR3 contains 15 residues. DNA of the CDR3: TGCAGTGCTAGAGCAGAAAGCTCTGGGGCCAACGTCCTGACTTTC. Translation: CSARAESSGANVLTF.

The CDR3 DNA reads TGTGCCAGCAGCACTAGCGGGAGGGCCTCTTACAATGAGCAGTTCTTC. Protein: CASSTSGRASYNEQFF. The chain carries TRBV3-1 and TRBJ2-1, with 13 bases that match TRBD2. Germline CDR1 and CDR2: LGHDT and YNNKEL (reference sequence). The ends lost 5 bases at V and 4 bases at J; junction bases unmatched: 5. There are 16 residues in the CDR3.

This clonotype turned up a few times. The rearrangement links TRBV28 to TRBJ1-4; no clear D gene. Trimming pared 4 bases from V and 10 bases from J, leaving 7 bases between. Germline V gene lookup returns CDR1 MDHEN and CDR2 SYDVKM. This CDR3 is built from 11 residues. The CDR3 sequence: CASSSGVKLFF. In DNA form, the CDR3 reads TGTGCCAGCAGTTCAGGTGTAAAACTGTTTTTT.

This clonotype was detected only a few times. At one boundary the junction diverges from the germline segment, which might be a read error. This chain joins TRBV5-1 and TRBJ1-2; D is perhaps TRBD1 (6 bases). CDR1 and CDR2 from the germline V gene are SGHRS and YFSETQ. The CDR3 totals 14 residues. The CDR3 sequence: CAGSQIDRLYGYTF. The CDR3 coding sequence is TGCGCCGGCAGCCAAATTGACAGGCTCTATGGCTACACCTTC.

There are many counts of this clonotype. The chain carries TRBV20-1 and TRBJ2-5; 8 bases are shared with TRBD2. Trimming removed 1 base from V and 4 bases from J; junction bases left unmatched: 8. This CDR3 has 15 amino acids. CDR1 DFQATT and CDR2 SNEGSKA come from the germline V gene (reference sequence). The CDR3 is CSARGGGGMRETQYF. The CDR3 DNA reads TGCAGTGCTAGAGGGGGCGGGGGGATGAGAGAGACCCAGTACTTC.

The gene calls are TRBV12-3 or TRBV12-4 and TRBJ2-3, with 8 bases fitting TRBD2. This CDR3 region has 17 residues. J was trimmed by 2 bases and V by 3 bases; bases with no gene match: 10. This CDR3 reads CASSFPSGSFNTDTQYF. DNA of the CDR3: TGTGCCAGCAGTTTTCCTAGCGGGTCTTTCAACACAGATACGCAGTATTTT.